The 3 T cell receptor beta chains below come from one sample, sequenced in a study of identifying expanded T cells in peripheral blood (dated by TCRdb to between 2018 and 2021). Preparation of the library involved the immunoSEQ multiplex PCR assay. TCRdb re-hosts the immuneACCESS table, in-frame sequences only. Its copies lack some clones; in the studies checked, an unresolved V gene accounts for under half of them, and the cause for the rest is not known. For this sample the table gives under 90,000 clones, of which around 91% were detected only once. The ten top clones hold 2.8% of the sample. The sample taken for sequencing was blood. These TCRs come from a person aged 18 to 75 in good health.

J is TRBJ2-2 and V is TRBV9; 7 bases align to TRBD2. Looked up from germline, CDR1 is SGDLS and CDR2 is YYNGEE. The length of the CDR3 is 15 residues. V gave up 0 bases and J gave up 5 bases; unmatched junction bases: 4. CDR3 nucleotide sequence: TGTGCCAGCAGCGTAGGCGGGAGCCTTACCGGGGAGCTGTTTTTT. As protein: CASSVGGSLTGELFF.

The chain carries TRBV6-4 and TRBJ2-1; D is possibly TRBD1 or TRBD2 (5 bases each). The CDR3 extends over 13 amino acids. CDR1 MRHNA and CDR2 SNTAGT come from the germline V gene. V gave up 5 bases and J gave up 5 bases, with 10 bases separating them. CDR3 amino acids: CASSPGPNNEQFF. For the CDR3, the DNA is TGTGCCAGCAGTCCGGGACCCAACAATGAGCAGTTCTTC.

This clone was found once. The rearrangement links TRBV28 to TRBJ2-5; unclear D gene. CDR3 length equals 14 residues. Germline V gene lookup returns CDR1 MDHEN and CDR2 SYDVKM. V was trimmed by 5 bases and J by 2 bases, leaving 12 bases between them. CDR3 coding DNA: TGTGCCAGCAGTCCGCCTCATAGACAAGAGACCCAGTACTTC. This sequence encodes CASSPPHRQETQYF. Using reference TRBV28 and TRBJ2-5 for the parts outside the CDR3, the full variable domain is DVKVTQSSRYLVKRTGEKVFLECVQDMDHENMFWYRQDPGLGLRLIYFSYDVKMKEKGDIPEGYSVSREKKERFSLILESASTNQTSMYLCASSPPHRQETQYFGPGTRLLVL.